One sample yielded the 15 T cell receptor beta chains listed below, sequenced in a study of early T cells in non-severe SARS-CoV-2 infection (dated by TCRdb to the early 2020s). Libraries were built with 5' RACE. This sample was sequenced with a NextSeq 500. TCRdb itself trimmed the public reads at Q25 with fastp, ran MiXCR and retained productive beta chains. Every entry covers one CDR3 protein and lists the most common genes and DNA from its rows. Present in this sample are some 80,000 distinct CDR3 sequences, roughly an eighth of which were seen just once. The ten largest clonotypes hold approximately 1.3% of the sample. The sample consisted of whole blood. The source of these receptors is an adult who was a healthcare worker with PCR-confirmed SARS-CoV-2 infection or an uninfected control (not recorded which).

This clonotype was counted many times. This chain connects TRBV20-1 to TRBJ2-7; D possibly corresponds to TRBD2 (6 bases). This CDR3 has 15 amino acids. V was shortened by 1 base and J by 4 bases, with 17 bases between the two germline ends. Germline CDR1 DFQATT, CDR2 SNEGSKA (reference sequence). The CDR3 here is CSARGSGDPAYEQYF. As DNA, the CDR3 is TGCAGTGCTAGAGGGTCGGGAGACCCGGCTTACGAGCAGTACTTC.

The genes are TRBV7-2 and TRBJ2-7; 9 nucleotides match TRBD2. CDR1 is SGHTA, CDR2 FQGNSA, per germline. This CDR3 is 15 amino acids long. The V and J ends lost 1 base and 4 bases, in that order; junction bases with no gene match: 5. The CDR3 loop reads CASSLGSGGPYEQYF. The CDR3 DNA sequence: TGTGCCAGCAGCTTAGGGAGCGGGGGGCCATACGAGCAGTACTTC.

Ten or more counts support this clonotype. The chain employs TRBV27 and TRBJ2-7; D might be TRBD2 (5 bases). This CDR3 has 13 residues. The germline CDR1 and CDR2 sequences are MNHEY and SMNVEV (reference sequence). V dropped 5 bases and J dropped 3 bases, with 11 bases sitting between them. CDR3 residues: CASSEEVHYEQYF. The CDR3 coding sequence is TGTGCCAGCAGTGAGGAGGTACACTACGAGCAGTACTTC.

This clonotype has at least ten counts. The gene calls are TRBV5-1 and TRBJ2-2; TRBD2 aligns across 8 bases. V dropped 0 bases and J dropped 4; count of bases not matched to a gene: 5. Germline V CDR1 and CDR2: SGHRS, YFSETQ. CDR3 length equals 16 residues. The CDR3 nucleotides are TGCGCCAGCAGCTTGGCCAGCGGGGGCGTCACCGGGGAGCTGTTTTTT. Protein: CASSLASGGVTGELFF.

This clonotype was observed a handful of times. The chain carries TRBV7-6 and TRBJ2-5; 16 nucleotides align to TRBD2. Losses at the gene ends were 5 bases for V and 1 base for J; bases not matched to a gene: 13. Germline CDR1 SGHVS, CDR2 FNYEAQ. This CDR3 is 20 amino acids long. For the CDR3, the DNA is TGTGCCAGCAGCCCAAGGGGACTAGCGGGGGGGCCCAGAGTCCAAGAGACCCAGTACTTC. Protein: CASSPRGLAGGPRVQETQYF.

Only a few counts were recorded for this clonotype. The V call is TRBV25-1, the J call TRBJ2-7; 10 bases align to TRBD1. Germline assignment: CDR1 MGHDK and CDR2 SYGVNS. Trimming at V came to 3 bases and at J to 6 bases, leaving 5 bases not matched to a gene. The CDR3 has 14 amino acids. The CDR3 sequence is CASSDRDRGREQYF. CDR3 in DNA: TGTGCCAGCAGTGACCGGGACAGGGGACGCGAGCAGTACTTC.

This clonotype was counted at least ten times. The rearrangement joins TRBV12-3 or TRBV12-4 to TRBJ2-1; D perhaps matches TRBD2 (5 bases). With 10 bases removed from V and 7 bases from J, the gap between germline ends came to 20 bases. The CDR3 totals 14 residues. This CDR3 reads CAIPCGHGVNEQFF. Written as DNA, the CDR3 is TGTGCCATCCCATGCGGGCACGGGGTTAATGAGCAGTTCTTC.

This clonotype was seen many times. CDR3 nucleotides: TGCAGCGTTGAAGATCTATACGAGCAGTACTTC. It is translated as CSVEDLYEQYF. The chain has TRBV29-1 and TRBJ2-7; D is unclear. V was clipped by 0 bases and J by 4 bases, with 4 bases between them. The CDR3 length is 11 residues. Per germline, CDR1 SQVTM and CDR2 ANQGSEA.

This chain joins TRBV15 and TRBJ2-7; a possible D gene is TRBD2 (6 bases). V was trimmed by 0 bases and J by 3 bases, leaving 6 bases between them. There are 13 residues in the CDR3. In germline, CDR1 is LNHNV, CDR2 YYDKDF (reference sequence). The CDR3 here is CATSRDSGYEQYF. The CDR3 coding sequence is TGTGCCACCAGCAGAGATAGCGGCTACGAGCAGTACTTC.

Many counts were recorded for this clonotype. The chain has TRBV29-1 and TRBJ1-1, with 9 bases lining up with TRBD1. The V and J ends lost 6 bases and 8 bases, in that order; junction bases with no gene match: 7. Germline loops: CDR1 SQVTM, CDR2 ANQGSEA. The CDR3 sequence is 12 residues long. This chain's CDR3 is CSVRGQGMEAFF. CDR3 in DNA: TGCAGCGTCCGAGGACAGGGGATGGAAGCTTTCTTT.

Comments on this clonotype: A much bigger clone sits one base away, suggesting this may be a read error. V and J are TRBV6-1 and TRBJ2-1; 11 bases are shared with TRBD2. CDR1 and CDR2 from the germline V gene are MNHNS and SASEGT. The CDR3 runs 15 residues. The CDR3 DNA follows: TGTACCAGCAGCTATAGCGGGGGGGCGGTCAATGAGCAGTTCTTC. It codes for CTSSYSGGAVNEQFF.

V and J are TRBV7-9 and TRBJ2-1; 8 nucleotides line up with TRBD2. J lost 3 bases, V lost 0 bases, and 10 bases had no gene match. The CDR3 is 18 amino acids. The germline V gene has CDR1 SEHNR and CDR2 FQNEAQ (reference sequence). CDR3 sequence reads: CASSLALGSSGVYNEQFF. The DNA of the CDR3 is TGTGCCAGCAGCTTAGCGCTGGGAAGTAGCGGGGTCTACAATGAGCAGTTCTTC.

This clonotype came up a few times. This chain joins TRBV20-1 and TRBJ2-3; D remains unclear. V lost 0 bases and J lost 1, with 11 bases in between. The CDR3 totals 15 residues. Looked up from germline, CDR1 is DFQATT and CDR2 is SNEGSKA (reference sequence). The CDR3 region has the DNA TGCAGTGCTAGAGATCGAGTCCCGGGCACAGATACGCAGTATTTT. It is translated as CSARDRVPGTDTQYF.

The sample holds many counts of this clonotype. The chain is built from TRBV10-3 and TRBJ2-3, with D uncertain. Trimming stripped 5 bases from V and 2 bases from J, with 2 bases between. The CDR3 extends over 11 amino acids. Per the germline V gene, CDR1 is ENHRY and CDR2 is SYGVKD. CDR3 DNA sequence: TGTGCCATCAGTTCCACAGATACGCAGTATTTT. Protein product: CAISSTDTQYF.

This clonotype was counted at least ten times. The chain carries TRBV18 and TRBJ1-1; D call uncertain. The CDR3 extends over 13 amino acids. V was shortened by 3 bases and J by 2 bases, with 7 bases between the two germline ends. Germline lookup yields CDR1 KGHSH and CDR2 LQKENI. CDR3 nucleotides: TGTGCCAGCTCACCTCCGGGTAACACTGAAGCTTTCTTT. Translating gives CASSPPGNTEAFF.